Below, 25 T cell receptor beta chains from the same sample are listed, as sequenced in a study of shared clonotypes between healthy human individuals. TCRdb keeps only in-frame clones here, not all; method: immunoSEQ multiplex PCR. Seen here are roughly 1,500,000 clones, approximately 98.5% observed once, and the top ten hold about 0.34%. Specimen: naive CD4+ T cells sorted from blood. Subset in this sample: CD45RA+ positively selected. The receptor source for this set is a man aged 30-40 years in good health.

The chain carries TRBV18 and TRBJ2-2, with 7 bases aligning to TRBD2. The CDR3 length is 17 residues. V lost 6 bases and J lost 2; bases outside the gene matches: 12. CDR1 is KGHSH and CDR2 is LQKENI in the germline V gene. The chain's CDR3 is CASSVLGSGTNTGELFF. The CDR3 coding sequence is TGTGCCAGCTCCGTTCTCGGGAGCGGGACCAACACCGGGGAGCTGTTTTTT.

CDR3 in amino acids: CASSVVASNTGELFF. In nucleotides, the CDR3 is TGTGCCAGCAGCGTAGTAGCTTCGAACACCGGGGAGCTGTTTTTT. V usage is TRBV9 and J usage is TRBJ2-2; D gene uncertain. The CDR3 sequence is 15 residues long. The germline gives CDR1 SGDLS, CDR2 YYNGEE. V lost 0 bases and J 0 bases, leaving 6 bases between the germline ends.

The CDR3 region is CASSFSLQVASNTEAFF. DNA for the CDR3: TGTGCCAGCAGCTTCTCCTTACAGGTCGCCTCGAACACTGAAGCTTTCTTT. This sequence joins TRBV5-6 and TRBJ1-1; D is possibly TRBD1 (5 bases). Germline CDR1 is SGHDT and CDR2 is YYEEEE. Trimming cost V 2 bases and J 1 base, with 18 bases left between them. This CDR3 spans 17 amino acids.

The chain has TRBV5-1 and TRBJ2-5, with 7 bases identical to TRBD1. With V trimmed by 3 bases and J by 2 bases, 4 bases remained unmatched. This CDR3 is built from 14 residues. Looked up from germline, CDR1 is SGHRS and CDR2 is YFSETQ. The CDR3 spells CASSSTGQQETQYF. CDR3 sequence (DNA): TGCGCCAGCAGCTCGACGGGACAGCAAGAGACCCAGTACTTC.

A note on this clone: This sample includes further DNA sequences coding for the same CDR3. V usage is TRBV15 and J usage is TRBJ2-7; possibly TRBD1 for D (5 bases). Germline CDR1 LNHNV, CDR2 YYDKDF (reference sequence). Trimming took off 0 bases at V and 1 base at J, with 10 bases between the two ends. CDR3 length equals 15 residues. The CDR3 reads CATSRDKGHSYEQYF. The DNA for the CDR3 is TGTGCCACCAGCAGAGATAAAGGACATTCCTACGAGCAGTACTTC.

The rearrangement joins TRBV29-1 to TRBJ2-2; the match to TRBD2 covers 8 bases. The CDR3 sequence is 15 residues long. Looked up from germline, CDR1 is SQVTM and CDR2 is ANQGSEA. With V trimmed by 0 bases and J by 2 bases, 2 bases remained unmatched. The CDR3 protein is CSVEDGRVNTGELFF. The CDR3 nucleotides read TGCAGCGTTGAAGACGGGAGGGTAAACACCGGGGAGCTGTTTTTT.

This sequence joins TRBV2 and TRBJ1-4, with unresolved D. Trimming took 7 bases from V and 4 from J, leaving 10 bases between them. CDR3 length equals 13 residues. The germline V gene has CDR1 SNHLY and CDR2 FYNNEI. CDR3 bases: TGTGCCAGCACAAGAGGTTTTAATGAAAAACTGTTTTTT. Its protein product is CASTRGFNEKLFF.

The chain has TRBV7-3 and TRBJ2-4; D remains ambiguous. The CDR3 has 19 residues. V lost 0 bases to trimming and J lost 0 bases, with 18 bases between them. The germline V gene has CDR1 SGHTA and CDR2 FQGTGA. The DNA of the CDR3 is TGTGCCAGCAGCTTAACCCTCCACGGGTTGTTGATAGCCAAAAACATTCAGTACTTC. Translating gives CASSLTLHGLLIAKNIQYF.

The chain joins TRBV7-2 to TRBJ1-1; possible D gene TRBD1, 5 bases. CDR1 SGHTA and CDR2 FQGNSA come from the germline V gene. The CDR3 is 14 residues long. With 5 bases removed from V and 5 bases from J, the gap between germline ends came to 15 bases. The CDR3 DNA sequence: TGTGCCAGCAGCCTCAGGGTAAGTTGGACTGAAGCTTTCTTT. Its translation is CASSLRVSWTEAFF. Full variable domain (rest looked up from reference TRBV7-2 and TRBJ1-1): GAGVSQSPSNKVTEKGKDVELRCDPISGHTALYWYRQSLGQGLEFLIYFQGNSAPDKSGLPSDRFSAERTGGSVSTLTIQRTQQEDSAVYLCASSLRVSWTEAFFGQGTRLTVV.

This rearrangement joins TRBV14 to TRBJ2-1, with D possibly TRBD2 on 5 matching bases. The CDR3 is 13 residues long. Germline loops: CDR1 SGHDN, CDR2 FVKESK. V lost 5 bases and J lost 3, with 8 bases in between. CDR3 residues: CASSSGLYNEQFF. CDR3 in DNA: TGTGCCAGCAGCTCAGGACTCTACAATGAGCAGTTCTTC.

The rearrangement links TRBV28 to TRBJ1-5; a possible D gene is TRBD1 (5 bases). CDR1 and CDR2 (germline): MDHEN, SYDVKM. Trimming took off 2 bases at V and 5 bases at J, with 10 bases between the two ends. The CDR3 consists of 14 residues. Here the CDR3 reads CASSLLGLHQPQHF. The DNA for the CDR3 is TGTGCCAGCAGTTTACTGGGACTACATCAGCCCCAGCATTTT. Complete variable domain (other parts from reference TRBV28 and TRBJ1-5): DVKVTQSSRYLVKRTGEKVFLECVQDMDHENMFWYRQDPGLGLRLIYFSYDVKMKEKGDIPEGYSVSREKKERFSLILESASTNQTSMYLCASSLLGLHQPQHFGDGTRLSIL.

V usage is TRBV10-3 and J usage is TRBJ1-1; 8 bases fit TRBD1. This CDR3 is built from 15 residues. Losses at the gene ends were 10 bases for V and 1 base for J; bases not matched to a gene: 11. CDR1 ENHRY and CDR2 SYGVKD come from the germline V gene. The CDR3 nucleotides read TGTGCCACTTGGACAGGGCGAATAAGGAACACTGAAGCTTTCTTT. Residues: CATWTGRIRNTEAFF.

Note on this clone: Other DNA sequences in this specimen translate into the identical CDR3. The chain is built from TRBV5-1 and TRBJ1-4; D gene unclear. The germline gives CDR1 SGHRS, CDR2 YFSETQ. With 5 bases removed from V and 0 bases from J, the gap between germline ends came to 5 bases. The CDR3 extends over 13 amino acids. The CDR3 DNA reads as TGCGCCAGCAGAAGTGCAACTAATGAAAAACTGTTTTTT. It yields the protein CASRSATNEKLFF.

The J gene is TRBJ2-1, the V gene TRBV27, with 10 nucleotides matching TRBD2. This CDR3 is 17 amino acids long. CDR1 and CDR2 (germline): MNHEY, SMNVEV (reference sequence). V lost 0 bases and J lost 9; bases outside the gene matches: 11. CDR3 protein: CASSLSPLAGAVSEQFF. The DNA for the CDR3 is TGTGCCAGCAGTTTATCCCCGCTAGCGGGAGCCGTCAGTGAGCAGTTCTTC.

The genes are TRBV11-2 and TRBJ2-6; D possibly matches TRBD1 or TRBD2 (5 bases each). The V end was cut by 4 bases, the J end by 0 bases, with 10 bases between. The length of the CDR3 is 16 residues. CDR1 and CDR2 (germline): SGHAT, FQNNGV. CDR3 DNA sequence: TGTGCCAGCAGCTCGGGACGTCGCTCTGGGGCCAACGTCCTGACTTTC. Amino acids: CASSSGRRSGANVLTF.

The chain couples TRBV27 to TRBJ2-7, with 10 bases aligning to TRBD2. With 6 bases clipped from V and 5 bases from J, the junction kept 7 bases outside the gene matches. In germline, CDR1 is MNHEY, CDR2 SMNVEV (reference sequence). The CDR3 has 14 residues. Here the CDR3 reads CASSKREGLHEQYF. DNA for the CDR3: TGTGCCAGCAGCAAGCGGGAGGGCCTCCACGAGCAGTACTTC.

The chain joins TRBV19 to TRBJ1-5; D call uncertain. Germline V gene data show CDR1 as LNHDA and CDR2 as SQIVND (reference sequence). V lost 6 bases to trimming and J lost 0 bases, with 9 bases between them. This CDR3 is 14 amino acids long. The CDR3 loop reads CASSDWDSNQPQHF. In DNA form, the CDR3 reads TGTGCCAGTAGCGACTGGGATAGCAATCAGCCCCAGCATTTT.

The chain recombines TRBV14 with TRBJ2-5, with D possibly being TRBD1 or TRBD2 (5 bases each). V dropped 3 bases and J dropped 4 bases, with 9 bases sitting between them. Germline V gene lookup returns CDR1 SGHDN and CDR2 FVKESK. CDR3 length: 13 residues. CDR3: CASSQGPLETQYF. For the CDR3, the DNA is TGTGCCAGCAGCCAGGGACCACTAGAGACCCAGTACTTC.

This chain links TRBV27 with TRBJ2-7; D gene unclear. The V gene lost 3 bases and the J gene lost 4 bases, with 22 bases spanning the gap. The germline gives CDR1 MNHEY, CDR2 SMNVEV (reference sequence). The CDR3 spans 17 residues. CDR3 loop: CASSFRTSRDSDYEQYF. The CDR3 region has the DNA TGTGCCAGCAGTTTTCGTACTTCCCGCGACTCAGATTACGAGCAGTACTTC.

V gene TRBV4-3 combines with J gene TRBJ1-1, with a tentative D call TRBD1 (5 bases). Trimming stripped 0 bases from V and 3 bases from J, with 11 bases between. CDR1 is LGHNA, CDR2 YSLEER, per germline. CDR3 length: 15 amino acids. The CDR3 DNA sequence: TGCGCCAGCAGCCAAGATCAAGCAGGGCACACTGAAGCTTTCTTT. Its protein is CASSQDQAGHTEAFF.

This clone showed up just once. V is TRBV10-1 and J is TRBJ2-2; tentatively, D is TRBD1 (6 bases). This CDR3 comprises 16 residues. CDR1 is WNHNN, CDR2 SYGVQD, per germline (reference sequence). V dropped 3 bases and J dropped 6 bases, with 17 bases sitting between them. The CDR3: CASSEPGPQGPGELFF. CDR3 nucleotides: TGCGCCAGCAGTGAACCAGGGCCACAGGGACCCGGGGAGCTGTTTTTT.

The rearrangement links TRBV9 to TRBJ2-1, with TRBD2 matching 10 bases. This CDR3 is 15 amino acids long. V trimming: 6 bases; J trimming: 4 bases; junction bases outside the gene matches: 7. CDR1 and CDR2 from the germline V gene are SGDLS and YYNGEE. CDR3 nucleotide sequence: TGTGCCAGCACCCAAGCGGGAGGGATGTACAATGAGCAGTTCTTC. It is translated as CASTQAGGMYNEQFF.

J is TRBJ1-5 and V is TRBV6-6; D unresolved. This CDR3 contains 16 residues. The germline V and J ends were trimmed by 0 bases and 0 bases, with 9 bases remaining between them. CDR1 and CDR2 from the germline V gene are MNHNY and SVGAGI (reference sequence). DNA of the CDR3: TGTGCCAGCAGTTACTCAGTCGGAAATAGCAATCAGCCCCAGCATTTT. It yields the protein CASSYSVGNSNQPQHF.

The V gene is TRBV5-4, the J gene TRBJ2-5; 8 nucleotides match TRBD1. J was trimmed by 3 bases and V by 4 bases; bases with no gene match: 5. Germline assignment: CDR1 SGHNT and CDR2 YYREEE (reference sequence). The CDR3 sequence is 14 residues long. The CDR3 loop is CASSRLTGEETQYF. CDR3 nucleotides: TGTGCCAGCAGCAGATTGACAGGGGAAGAGACCCAGTACTTC.

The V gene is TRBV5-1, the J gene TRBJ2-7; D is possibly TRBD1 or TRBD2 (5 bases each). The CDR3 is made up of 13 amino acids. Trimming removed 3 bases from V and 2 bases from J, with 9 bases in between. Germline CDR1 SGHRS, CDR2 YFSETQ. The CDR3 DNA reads TGCGCCAGCAGCTCGGGACGCACCTACGAGCAGTACTTC. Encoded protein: CASSSGRTYEQYF.